This T cell receptor beta chain appears in the sequencing data of a study of cytomegalovirus exposure and HLA in healthy donors. Study conclusions and caveats: A few chains tied to CMV proved CMV antigen-specific in vitro. In a later analysis, common viral pathogens appeared linked to several of the most significant clusters. Published work reported that the classifier diagnosed cytomegalovirus status with high specificity and sensitivity.

Vbeta (60) and Jbeta (13) primers were used in the PCR. In the original processing: Around 11 million of roughly 81 million unique TCR beta chains were shared, per a later count. TCRdb keeps only in-frame clones here, not all; method: immunoSEQ multiplex PCR. That table supplies the V and J calls and clone size; D and trimming were determined from the DNA. Among about 240,000 clones, 82% were seen once, and the ten largest hold 4.5% to 6%. As for this clone: Antigen specificity is unknown.

The V end was cut by 4 bases, the J end by 5 bases, with 9 bases between. CDR3 size: 12 residues. Germline V gives CDR1 MNHNS, CDR2 SASEGT. The rearrangement uses TRBV6-1 and TRBJ2-7; no definite D call. Material: PBMCs. The TCR comes from a woman in her thirties or forties in good health and CMV-seropositive. The DNA of the CDR3 is TGTGCCAGCAGTGTGGGCCTACACGAGCAGTACTTC. Its translation is CASSVGLHEQYF.